Listed below are T cell receptor beta chains from one sample, sequenced in a study of CD8 T cells in ankylosing spondylitis. TCRdb re-called the 5' RACE reads through MiXCR, storing one row per CDR3 protein. The data hold roughly 670,000 distinct CDR3 sequences, with roughly 19% observed a single time. The sequencing sample was made of blood, either unsorted or a sorted T cell fraction (not recorded which). These receptors originate from a male donor with ankylosing spondylitis. The conserved cysteine and the conserved F or W are not part of the CDR3 here.

v_call | cdr3_aa
TRBV27 | ASSLMMNLLPYEQY
TRBV5-6 | ASSFGPGGASEAF
TRBV5-4 | ASSSGTHPEMSGYT
TRBV20-1 | SALEGVYGYT
TRBV28 | ASSIYTGGQPQH
TRBV7-2 | ASSLASRRGETQY
TRBV5-1 | ASAPGQTNTEAF
TRBV29-1 | SVDVGVGYT
TRBV5-1 | ASSLGAGPSNEQF
TRBV3-1 | ASSQGGHTTEAF
TRBV20-1 | SARGAPGDGQPQH
TRBV28 | ASSFAGTNYGYT
TRBV29-1 | SVDDGDDEQF
TRBV29-1 | SVEQGTGKVGYT
TRBV7-9 | ASSPTSTGNEQF
TRBV28 | ASSSSSWNSSYNEQF
TRBV5-6 | ASSWGHFGQPQH
TRBV5-1 | ASSLSGQAEETQY
TRBV20-1 | SARGGALNQPQH
TRBV18 | ASSQQAGGSKETQY
TRBV14 | ASSPLATGSDTQY
TRBV5-1 | ASSSAGMSTEAF
TRBV12-3/TRBV12-4 | ASSFKESNQPQH
TRBV5-5 | ASSAGTSIWNEQF
TRBV5-1 | ASSTTGSSLYEQY
TRBV3-1 | ASSHFGLVVTQY
TRBV7-2 | ASSVPGLAGGVTDTQY
TRBV9 | ASSVDGLDTYEQY
TRBV4-1 | ASSQLKGLAGGNEQF
TRBV30 | AWSSLGEQY
TRBV6-1 | ASILAYGYT
TRBV6-1 | ASRILGVGNEQF
TRBV4-1 | ASSQGPPGRLNQPQH
TRBV4-2 | ASSQEWGQGETQY
TRBV11-1 | ASSSSGQARSPLH
TRBV2 | ASGGGVSMNTEAF
TRBV29-1 | SVGLDLTGELF
TRBV6-2/TRBV6-3 | ASKDPSGGTYNEQF
TRBV20-1 | SAREEGANTGELF
TRBV24-1 | ATSDWDRGETQY
TRBV4-1 | ASSHHPPQPQH
TRBV20-1 | SAPTGVKGTEAF
TRBV20-1 | SAPDSGYT
TRBV9 | ASSARQKNYGYT
TRBV20-1 | SAKRQGENYGYT
TRBV10-2 | ASSSLAGVHYEQY
TRBV2 | ASSAGESSTDTQY
TRBV7-2 | ASSLLRGGPHTGELF
TRBV4-1 | ASSQDIGNTYEQY
TRBV2 | ASKRQREQGEQF
TRBV9 | ASSPPVLAPYNEQF